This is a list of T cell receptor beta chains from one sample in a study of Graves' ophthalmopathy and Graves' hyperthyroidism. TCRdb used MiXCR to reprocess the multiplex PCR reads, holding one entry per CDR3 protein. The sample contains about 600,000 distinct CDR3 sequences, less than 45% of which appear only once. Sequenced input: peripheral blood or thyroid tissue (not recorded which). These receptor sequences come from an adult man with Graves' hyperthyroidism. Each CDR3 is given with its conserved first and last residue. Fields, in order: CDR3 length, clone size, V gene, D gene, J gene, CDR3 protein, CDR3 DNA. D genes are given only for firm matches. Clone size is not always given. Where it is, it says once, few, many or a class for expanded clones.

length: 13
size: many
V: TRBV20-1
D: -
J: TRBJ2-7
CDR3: CSAPLGTSYEQYF
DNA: TGCAGTGCCCCGTTGGGCACCTCCTACGAGCAGTACTTC

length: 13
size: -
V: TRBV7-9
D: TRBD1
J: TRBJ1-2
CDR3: CASTPTGIYGYTF
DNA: TGTGCCAGCACCCCGACAGGGATCTATGGCTACACCTTC

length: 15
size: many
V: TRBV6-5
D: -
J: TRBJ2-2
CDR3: CASSYTPAQTGELFF
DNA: TGTGCCAGCAGTTACACGCCCGCCCAGACCGGGGAGCTGTTTTTT

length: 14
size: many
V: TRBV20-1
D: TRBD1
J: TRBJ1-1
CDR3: CSASQGAMNTEAFF
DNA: TGCAGTGCTAGCCAGGGGGCCATGAACACTGAAGCTTTCTTT

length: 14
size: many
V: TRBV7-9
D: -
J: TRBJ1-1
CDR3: CASSLVGSDTEAFF
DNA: TGTGCCAGCAGCTTAGTGGGCAGCGACACTGAAGCTTTCTTT

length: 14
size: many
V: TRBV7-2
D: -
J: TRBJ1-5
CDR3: CASSFSGGNQPQHF
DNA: TGTGCCAGCAGCTTCTCAGGGGGCAATCAGCCCCAGCATTTT

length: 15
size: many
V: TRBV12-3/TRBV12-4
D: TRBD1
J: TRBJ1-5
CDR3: CASRQGSIAGQPQHF
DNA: TGTGCCAGCAGACAGGGGAGCATAGCAGGACAGCCCCAGCATTTT

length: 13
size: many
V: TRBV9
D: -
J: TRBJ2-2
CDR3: CASNGPNTGELFF
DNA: TGTGCCAGCAACGGGCCGAACACCGGGGAGCTGTTTTTT

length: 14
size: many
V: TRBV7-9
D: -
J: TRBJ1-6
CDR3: CASSLAMINSPLHF
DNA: TGTGCCAGCAGCTTAGCCATGATTAATTCACCCCTCCACTTT

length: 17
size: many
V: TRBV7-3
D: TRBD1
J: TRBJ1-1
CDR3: CASSPGTGGAWDTEAFF
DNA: TGTGCCAGCAGCCCCGGGACAGGGGGCGCCTGGGACACTGAAGCTTTCTTT

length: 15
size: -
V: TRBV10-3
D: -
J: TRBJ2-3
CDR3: CAIKLEGAESDTQYF
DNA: TGTGCCATCAAACTGGAGGGGGCGGAATCAGATACGCAGTATTTT

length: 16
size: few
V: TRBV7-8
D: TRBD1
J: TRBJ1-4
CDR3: CASSQDRAGGGEKLFF
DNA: TGCGCCAGCAGCCAAGATAGGGCAGGGGGCGGTGAAAAACTGTTTTTT

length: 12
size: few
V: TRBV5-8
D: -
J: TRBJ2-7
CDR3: CASSRGGGEQYF
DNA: TGTGCCAGCAGCCGAGGGGGGGGCGAGCAGTACTTC

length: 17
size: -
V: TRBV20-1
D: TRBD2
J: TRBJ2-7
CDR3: CSARPRVGGSSYNEQYF
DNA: TGCAGTGCTAGGCCCCGCGTGGGGGGGAGCTCCTACAATGAGCAGTACTTC

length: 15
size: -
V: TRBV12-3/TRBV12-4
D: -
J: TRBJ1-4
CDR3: CASSSGLQTNEKLFF
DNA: TGTGCCAGCAGCTCAGGGCTTCAAACTAATGAAAAACTGTTTTTT

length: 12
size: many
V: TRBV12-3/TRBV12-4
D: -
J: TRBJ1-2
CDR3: CASGPDEYGYTF
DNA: TGTGCCAGCGGCCCGGACGAGTATGGCTACACCTTC

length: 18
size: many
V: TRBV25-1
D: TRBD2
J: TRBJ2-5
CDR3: CASSEIGTSGRLQETQYF
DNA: TGTGCCAGCAGTGAAATCGGGACTAGCGGGAGACTCCAAGAGACCCAGTACTTC